This T cell receptor (beta chain) was profiled in a study of cytomegalovirus exposure and HLA in healthy donors. Study-level information: About 180 million T cells yielded under 130 million unique TCR beta sequences in earlier analysis.

The CDR3 extends over 13 amino acids. The J segment lost 5 bases and the V segment lost 8 bases, leaving 5 bases of the junction unmatched. Germline CDR1 is LNHNV and CDR2 is YYDKDF (reference sequence). Use of 60 Vbeta and 13 Jbeta primers characterized the PCR. TCRdb's copy holds only in-frame clones and misses some; the assay was immunoSEQ multiplex PCR. The profile shows about 150,000 clones, 80% of them singletons. The chain links TRBV15 to TRBJ1-1, with 10 nucleotides matching TRBD1. This TCR came from a woman in her thirties or forties in good health and CMV-seronegative. The sample taken for sequencing was PBMCs. The CDR3 loop reads CATRDRGLTEAFF. Here the CDR3 DNA reads TGTGCCACCCGTGACAGGGGGCTTACTGAAGCTTTCTTT.